This T cell receptor beta chain emerged from a study of vaccination and CD4 T cells after COVID-19. About the research overall: Median time from COVID diagnosis to post-COVID sampling was over 80 days (35 to 161). Cultures that served as controls received a CEFX pool, an HIV-1 Nef pool, or no peptide.

This clonotype is deemed medium-sized. Its antigen remains unidentified. Germline loops: CDR1 LNHNV, CDR2 YYDKDF (reference sequence). Trimming removed 3 bases from V and 9 bases from J, with 15 bases in between. The CDR3 is 15 residues long. Cultured CD4+ T cell DNA was sequenced using the Oncomine TCR Beta short-read assay. TCRdb used MiXCR to reprocess the PCR reads, holding one entry per CDR3 protein. The profile covers approximately 16,000 distinct CDR3 sequences, with 20% to 25% appearing a single time and 9% to 15% taken by the ten largest. Treatment denoted: approximately nine-day PBMC culture with coronavirus spike peptide pools or control peptides (ViraFEST assay). Cell culture was performed with roughly 1.8 million PBMCs per well in the presence of 8 to 10 IU/ml IL-2 and 10 ug/ml peptide pools.

V gene TRBV15 combines with J gene TRBJ1-6; D remains unclear. This sample comprised CD4+ T cells from blood, cultured in vitro, obtained before SARS-CoV-2 vaccination. This clonotype was obtained from a human donor who received a COVID-19 vaccine. CDR3 loop: CATSSWASSGSPLHF. CDR3 bases: TGTGCCACCAGCAGTTGGGCGTCTTCGGGTTCACCCCTCCACTTT.